The next 31 T cell receptor beta chains were all read from a single sample in a study of glioma-infiltrating T cells after dendritic cell vaccination. Repertoires were generated with immunoSEQ multiplex PCR, while TCRdb's copy carries only in-frame clones and drops some. The sample has more than 85,000 clones; around 90% are singletons. The time point: after dendritic cell vaccination, including at tumor progression/relapse. Material: blood, obtained after dendritic cell vaccination. These receptors were obtained from a human donor with glioblastoma.

This chain connects TRBV19 to TRBJ2-1; D not certain. The CDR3 covers 12 residues. V lost 5 bases to trimming and J lost 10 bases, with 12 bases between them. Germline V gene data show CDR1 as LNHDA and CDR2 as SQIVND (reference sequence). The CDR3 bases are TGTGCCAGTAGTTCCCTGGGCGTGGAGCAGTTCTTC. Amino acids: CASSSLGVEQFF.

The chain employs TRBV7-2 and TRBJ2-7; D not resolved. CDR3 length equals 14 residues. CDR1 and CDR2 (germline): SGHTA, FQGNSA. Trimming cost V 0 bases and J 6 bases, with 12 bases left between them. The CDR3 DNA reads TGTGCCAGCAGCTTAGCGTCGGGTCCTTTCGAGCAGTACTTC. Residues: CASSLASGPFEQYF.

The chain is built from TRBV12-5 and TRBJ1-2; D is possibly TRBD1 (6 bases). Between the trimmed V and J ends, which lost 5 bases and 5 bases, there was a span of 9 bases. This CDR3 has 12 residues. Germline CDR1 reads LGHNT; CDR2 reads FRNRAP. This CDR3 reads CASGIGQYGYTF. CDR3 bases: TGTGCTAGTGGTATTGGACAGTATGGCTACACCTTC.

In DNA form, the CDR3 reads TGTGCCAGCAGCCCCTCCTTTACAGGGTTGGGTCAGCCCCAGCATTTT. Translated, it gives CASSPSFTGLGQPQHF. V gene TRBV27 combines with J gene TRBJ1-5; possibly TRBD1 for D (6 bases). Looked up from germline, CDR1 is MNHEY and CDR2 is SMNVEV (reference sequence). Between the trimmed V and J ends, which lost 6 bases and 6 bases, there was a span of 21 bases. The CDR3 is made up of 16 amino acids.

The V and J genes are TRBV14 and TRBJ2-2; 9 nucleotides match TRBD1. The length of the CDR3 is 19 residues. Germline V gives CDR1 SGHDN, CDR2 FVKESK. V shed 0 bases and J 3 bases; nucleotides not matched to a gene: 11. In nucleotides, the CDR3 is TGTGCCAGCAGCCAAGACTACAGGGGGCGAGGGTCCGACACCGGGGAGCTGTTTTTT. This sequence encodes CASSQDYRGRGSDTGELFF.

The gene calls are TRBV18 and TRBJ1-3; 7 bases map to TRBD1. Germline V lookup: CDR1 KGHSH, CDR2 LQKENI. Unmatched junction bases numbered 6, after V lost 3 bases and J lost 1 base. The CDR3 length is 16 residues. The CDR3 loop reads CASSPQDRRSGNTIYF. DNA for the CDR3: TGTGCCAGCTCACCGCAGGACAGGCGTTCTGGAAACACCATATATTTT.

V gene TRBV30 combines with J gene TRBJ2-3; tentative D call: TRBD1 (5 bases). CDR1 and CDR2 from the germline V gene are GTSNPN and SVGIG (reference sequence). This CDR3 is 14 amino acids long. V was trimmed by 0 bases and J by 4 bases, leaving 11 bases between them. DNA of the CDR3: TGTGCCTGGAGTGTACGTCAGGGTCCAGATACGCAGTATTTT. This gives the protein CAWSVRQGPDTQYF.

This clone was seen just once. The chain employs TRBV5-6 and TRBJ2-7, with D possibly matching TRBD1 (8 bases). This CDR3 is 15 amino acids long. V lost 3 bases and J 3 bases, leaving 16 bases between the germline ends. Germline CDR1 and CDR2: SGHDT and YYEEEE. The CDR3 loop reads CASSWGGQAYYEQYF. For the CDR3, the DNA is TGTGCCAGCAGCTGGGGGGGACAGGCGTACTACGAGCAGTACTTC.

The chain couples TRBV6-1 to TRBJ2-6; D is unclear. The CDR3 length is 14 residues. Trimming removed 10 bases from V and 2 bases from J, with 12 bases in between. Germline CDR1 is MNHNS and CDR2 is SASEGT. CDR3 DNA sequence: TGTGCCACCGTATCGGTTGCTGGGGCCAACGTCCTGACTTTC. It encodes CATVSVAGANVLTF.

The J gene is TRBJ1-2, the V gene TRBV27; 11 nucleotides match TRBD1. V lost 6 bases, J lost 3 bases, and 9 bases stayed unmatched. Per the germline V gene, CDR1 is MNHEY and CDR2 is SMNVEV (reference sequence). This CDR3 contains 16 residues. This CDR3 reads CASSGGQGGLYYGYTF. The CDR3 bases are TGTGCCAGCAGCGGGGGACAGGGGGGGCTCTACTATGGCTACACCTTC.

The chain links TRBV6-1 to TRBJ1-2; D may be TRBD1 (5 bases). This CDR3 spans 12 amino acids. The germline CDR1 and CDR2 sequences are MNHNS and SASEGT. V was shortened by 6 bases and J by 6 bases, with 11 bases between the two germline ends. This chain's CDR3 is CASSLRVDGYTF. The CDR3 DNA reads as TGTGCCAGCAGCCTCAGGGTAGATGGCTACACCTTC.

This rearrangement joins TRBV11-2 to TRBJ2-5; 8 positions match TRBD2. The CDR3 is 14 residues long. V lost 1 base to trimming and J lost 9 bases; unmatched junction nucleotides: 7. The V gene's germline CDR1 is SGHAT and CDR2 FQNNGV. The CDR3 region is CASSLAGGIGAQYF. DNA of the CDR3: TGTGCCAGCAGCTTAGCGGGAGGGATTGGTGCCCAGTACTTC.

This clone showed up just a few times. The chain employs TRBV19 and TRBJ1-4; maybe TRBD1 (5 bases). This CDR3 is built from 15 residues. V was shortened by 1 base and J by 5 bases, with 11 bases between the two germline ends. In germline, CDR1 is LNHDA, CDR2 SQIVND (reference sequence). CDR3 DNA: TGTGCCAGTAGTATAGTGCGACAGATAAATGAAAAACTGTTTTTT. Translated: CASSIVRQINEKLFF. Together with reference TRBV19 and TRBJ1-4, the CDR3 gives the full variable domain: DGGITQSPKYLFRKEGQNVTLSCEQNLNHDAMYWYRQDPGQGLRLIYYSQIVNDFQKGDIAEGYSVSREKKESFPLTVTSAQKNPTAFYLCASSIVRQINEKLFFGSGTQLSVL.

The rearrangement joins TRBV5-4 to TRBJ2-7, with D tentatively TRBD2 (5 bases). V lost 2 bases, J lost 3 bases, and 9 bases lay in between. The CDR3 has 13 residues. The V gene's germline CDR1 is SGHNT and CDR2 YYREEE (reference sequence). The CDR3 nucleotides are TGTGCCAGCAGCTTAGGGAGCGACTACGAGCAGTACTTC. It yields the protein CASSLGSDYEQYF.

The V gene is TRBV9, the J gene TRBJ2-6, with 7 bases lining up with TRBD1. V dropped 3 bases and J dropped 2; count of bases not matched to a gene: 5. The germline CDR1 and CDR2 sequences are SGDLS and YYNGEE. CDR3 size: 16 residues. As DNA, the CDR3 is TGTGCCAGCAGCGCACAGGGGTCAACTGGGGCCAACGTCCTGACTTTC. This encodes CASSAQGSTGANVLTF.

Only one count was recorded for this clone. The chain carries TRBV10-3 and TRBJ1-1; 8 bases are shared with TRBD1. CDR3 length equals 13 residues. Germline V gene lookup returns CDR1 ENHRY and CDR2 SYGVKD. The V segment lost 6 bases and the J segment 7 bases; nucleotides outside the gene matches: 7. The CDR3, as DNA: TGTGCCATCAGGGACAGGGTAGGGGGTGAAGCTTTCTTT. It is translated as CAIRDRVGGEAFF.

V usage is TRBV4-1 and J usage is TRBJ2-7; the match to TRBD1 covers 7 bases. The J segment lost 5 bases and the V segment lost 1 base, leaving 2 bases of the junction unmatched. The CDR3 covers 13 residues. Germline assignment: CDR1 MGHRA and CDR2 YSYEKL. The CDR3 sequence: CASSQGQGDEQYF. CDR3 DNA sequence: TGCGCCAGCAGCCAAGGGCAGGGGGACGAGCAGTACTTC.

This clone was observed a single time. The chain has TRBV5-1 and TRBJ1-3; D is perhaps TRBD1 (6 bases). The germline CDR1 and CDR2 sequences are SGHRS and YFSETQ. CDR3 size: 16 residues. Trimming removed 0 bases at V and 0 bases at J, with 10 bases between. The CDR3 DNA reads TGCGCCAGCAGCTTGGCAGGGGCCTTCTCTGGAAACACCATATATTTT. It specifies CASSLAGAFSGNTIYF.

The table lists this clone with a count of one. This chain uses TRBV30 with TRBJ2-2; TRBD2 might be the D (6 bases). Germline V lookup: CDR1 GTSNPN, CDR2 SVGIG (reference sequence). The V and J ends lost 0 bases and 3 bases respectively, with 11 bases between them. There are 15 residues in the CDR3. CDR3 sequence (DNA): TGTGCCTGGAGTGTTCAGGGACTTCACACCGGGGAGCTGTTTTTT. Translated, it gives CAWSVQGLHTGELFF.

The V call is TRBV30, the J call TRBJ2-3; maybe TRBD2 (5 bases). The ends were cut back, 0 bases at V and 1 base at J, with 8 bases in the middle. CDR1 is GTSNPN and CDR2 is SVGIG in the germline V gene (reference sequence). This CDR3 comprises 14 residues. CDR3 sequence reads: CAWSVYSGTDTQYF. The CDR3 DNA reads as TGTGCCTGGAGTGTGTATAGCGGCACAGATACGCAGTATTTT.

The chain has TRBV2 and TRBJ2-5; TRBD2 agrees at 7 bases. CDR3 size: 17 residues. Looked up from germline, CDR1 is SNHLY and CDR2 is FYNNEI. V shed 2 bases and J 4 bases; nucleotides not matched to a gene: 13. The chain's CDR3 is CASSELRSLGGAETQYF. The DNA of the CDR3 is TGTGCCAGCAGTGAACTGCGGAGCTTGGGAGGGGCAGAGACCCAGTACTTC.

The rearrangement joins TRBV14 to TRBJ2-1; weak D call: TRBD2 (5 bases). The V end was cut by 6 bases, the J end by 6 bases, with 15 bases between. Per the germline V gene, CDR1 is SGHDN and CDR2 is FVKESK. This CDR3 is 14 amino acids long. The CDR3 is CASSKRTPLNEQFF. The CDR3 coding sequence is TGTGCCAGCAGTAAGAGGACTCCCCTCAATGAGCAGTTCTTC.

This clone was counted only a few times. The chain recombines TRBV20-1 with TRBJ1-2; perhaps TRBD1 as D (6 bases). V lost 3 bases to trimming and J lost 8 bases, with 10 bases between them. The CDR3 totals 11 residues. The germline CDR1 and CDR2 sequences are DFQATT and SNEGSKA (reference sequence). CDR3 sequence (DNA): TGCAGTGCTAGTAGGCAGGGGGGCTACACCTTC. It translates to CSASRQGGYTF.

The V call is TRBV10-3, the J call TRBJ2-3; 7 nucleotides line up with TRBD1. CDR1 and CDR2 from the germline V gene are ENHRY and SYGVKD. The V gene end was trimmed by 6 bases and the J gene end by 2 bases; junction bases not matched to a gene: 8. This CDR3 is 15 amino acids long. In nucleotides, the CDR3 is TGTGCCATCAGCGGACAGGAAGCGAACACAGATACGCAGTATTTT. Translated: CAISGQEANTDTQYF.

J is TRBJ1-1 and V is TRBV29-1; no clear D gene. The CDR3 is 13 residues long. CDR1 SQVTM and CDR2 ANQGSEA come from the germline V gene. Deletions cut 7 bases from V and 4 bases from J, with 16 bases between. CDR3: CSALPQRGTEAFF. For the CDR3, the DNA is TGCAGCGCCCTACCTCAGCGAGGCACTGAAGCTTTCTTT.

The chain recombines TRBV9 with TRBJ2-7; D may be TRBD2 (6 bases). The CDR3 length is 14 residues. Trimming removed 5 bases from V and 7 bases from J, with 19 bases in between. Germline CDR1 and CDR2: SGDLS and YYNGEE. The CDR3 here is CASRRGQGREEQYF. The CDR3 nucleotides read TGTGCCAGCAGGCGCGGGCAGGGCCGGGAGGAGCAGTACTTC.

The chain joins TRBV6-1 to TRBJ1-2; D possibly corresponds to TRBD1 (5 bases). Trimming took 3 bases from V and 5 from J, leaving 13 bases between them. The length of the CDR3 is 14 residues. From germline, CDR1 is MNHNS and CDR2 SASEGT. In DNA form, the CDR3 reads TGTGCCAGCAGTGAGCACCAGGGAGGTTATGGCTACACCTTC. Translated, it gives CASSEHQGGYGYTF.

The chain combines TRBV11-2 with TRBJ2-7, with D possibly TRBD1 on 6 matching bases. This CDR3 is 12 amino acids long. Trimming took off 5 bases at V and 5 bases at J, with 10 bases between the two ends. Germline V gives CDR1 SGHAT, CDR2 FQNNGV. CDR3 bases: TGTGCCAGCAGCGGCAGGGGTGACGAGCAGTACTTC. Protein sequence: CASSGRGDEQYF.

The rearrangement uses TRBV30 and TRBJ1-2, with D possibly matching TRBD1 (5 bases). Trimming pared 2 bases from V and 4 bases from J, leaving 8 bases between. This CDR3 spans 12 amino acids. Germline CDR1 is GTSNPN and CDR2 is SVGIG (reference sequence). Here the CDR3 reads CAWSRGGYGYTF. The CDR3 nucleotides read TGTGCCTGGAGTAGGGGTGGCTATGGCTACACCTTC.

The rearrangement joins TRBV4-1 to TRBJ2-7; 14 bases align to TRBD2. The V gene end was trimmed by 6 bases and the J gene end by 5 bases; junction bases not matched to a gene: 9. This CDR3 comprises 16 residues. CDR1 MGHRA and CDR2 YSYEKL come from the germline V gene. The CDR3 nucleotides read TGCGCCAGCAGACTAGGGACTAGCGGGAGCTGGAACGAGCAGTACTTC. This encodes CASRLGTSGSWNEQYF.

The chain employs TRBV18 and TRBJ2-1; D uncertain. V was cut by 2 bases and J by 8 bases, with 4 bases left in between. The CDR3 has 11 residues. Germline loops: CDR1 KGHSH, CDR2 LQKENI. CDR3 protein: CASSPEYEQFF. In DNA, the CDR3 is TGTGCCAGCTCACCAGAGTATGAGCAGTTCTTC. Complete variable domain (other parts from reference TRBV18 and TRBJ2-1): NAGVMQNPRHLVRRRGQEARLRCSPMKGHSHVYWYRQLPEEGLKFMVYLQKENIIDESGMPKERFSAEFPKEGPSILRIQQVVRGDSAAYFCASSPEYEQFFGPGTRLTVL.